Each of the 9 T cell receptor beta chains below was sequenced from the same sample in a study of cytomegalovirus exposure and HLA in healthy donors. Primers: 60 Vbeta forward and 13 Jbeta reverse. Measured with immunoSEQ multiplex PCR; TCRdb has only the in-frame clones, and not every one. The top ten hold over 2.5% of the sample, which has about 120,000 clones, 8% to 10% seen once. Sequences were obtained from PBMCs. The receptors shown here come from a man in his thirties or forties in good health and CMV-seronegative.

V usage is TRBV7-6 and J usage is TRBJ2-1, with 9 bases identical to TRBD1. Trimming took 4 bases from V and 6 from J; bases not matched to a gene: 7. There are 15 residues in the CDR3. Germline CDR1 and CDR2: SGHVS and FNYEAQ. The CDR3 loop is CASSSPGTGINEQFF. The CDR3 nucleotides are TGTGCCAGCAGCTCCCCCGGGACAGGGATCAATGAGCAGTTCTTC.

The CDR3 DNA is TGTGCCAGCAGCGTACAAAGGGGGATCCAAGAGACCCAGTACTTC. Translating it yields CASSVQRGIQETQYF. This sequence joins TRBV9 and TRBJ2-5, with D possibly being TRBD1 (6 bases). The V gene's germline CDR1 is SGDLS and CDR2 YYNGEE. V shed 1 base and J shed 1 base, with 11 bases lying between them. There are 15 residues in the CDR3.

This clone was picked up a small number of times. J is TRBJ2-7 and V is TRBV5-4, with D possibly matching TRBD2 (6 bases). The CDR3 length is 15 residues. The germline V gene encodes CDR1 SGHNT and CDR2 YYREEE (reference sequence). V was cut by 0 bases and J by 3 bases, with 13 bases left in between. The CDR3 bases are TGTGCCAGCAGCTTGGGCGGGGAACGCCTCTACGAGCAGTACTTC. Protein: CASSLGGERLYEQYF.

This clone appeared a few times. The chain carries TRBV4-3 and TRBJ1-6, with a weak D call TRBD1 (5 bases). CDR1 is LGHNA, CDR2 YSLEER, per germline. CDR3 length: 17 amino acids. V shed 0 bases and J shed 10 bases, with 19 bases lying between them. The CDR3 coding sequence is TGCGCCAGCAGCCAAGATGGTTTGGGGCAGGTGGGCTCACCCCTCCACTTT. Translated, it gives CASSQDGLGQVGSPLHF.

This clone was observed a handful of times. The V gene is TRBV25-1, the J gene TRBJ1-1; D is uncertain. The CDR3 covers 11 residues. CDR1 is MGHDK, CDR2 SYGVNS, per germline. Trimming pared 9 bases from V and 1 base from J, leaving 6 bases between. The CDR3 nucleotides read TGTGCCAGTGGGCAGAACACTGAAGCTTTCTTT. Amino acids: CASGQNTEAFF.

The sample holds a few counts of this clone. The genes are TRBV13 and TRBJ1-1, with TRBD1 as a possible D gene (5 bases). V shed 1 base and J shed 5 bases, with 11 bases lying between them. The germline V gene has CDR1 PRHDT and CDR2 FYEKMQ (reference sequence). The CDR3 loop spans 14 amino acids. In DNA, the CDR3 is TGTGCCAGCAGCTTAGTGGGGGGGGATACTGAAGCTTTCTTT. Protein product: CASSLVGGDTEAFF.

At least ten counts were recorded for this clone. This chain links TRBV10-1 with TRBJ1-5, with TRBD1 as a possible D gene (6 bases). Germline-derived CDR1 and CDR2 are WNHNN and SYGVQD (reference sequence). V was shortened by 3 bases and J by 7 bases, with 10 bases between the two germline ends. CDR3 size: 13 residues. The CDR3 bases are TGCGCCAGCAGTGATAGGGGGGGCCAGCCCCAGCATTTT. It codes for CASSDRGGQPQHF.

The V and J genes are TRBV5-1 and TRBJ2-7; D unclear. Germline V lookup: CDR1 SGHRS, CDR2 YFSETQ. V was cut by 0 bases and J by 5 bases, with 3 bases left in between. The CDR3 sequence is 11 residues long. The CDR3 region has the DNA TGCGCCAGCAGCTTGGCGGACGAGCAGTACTTC. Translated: CASSLADEQYF.

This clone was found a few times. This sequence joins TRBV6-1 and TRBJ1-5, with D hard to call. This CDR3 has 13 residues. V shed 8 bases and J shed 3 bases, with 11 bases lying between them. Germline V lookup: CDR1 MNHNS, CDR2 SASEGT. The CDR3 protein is CASRQVNNQPQHF. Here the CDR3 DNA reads TGTGCCAGCCGTCAGGTCAACAATCAGCCCCAGCATTTT.